This T cell receptor beta chain was sequenced in a study of graft-versus-host responses after intestinal transplantation. Data came from immunoSEQ multiplex PCR; TCRdb stores just in-frame clones and leaves some out. The sample holds about 38,000 clones; roughly four fifths are singletons and the top ten take under 4%. This receptor was identified in a human patient who received an intestinal transplant, so some T cells may come from the graft donor. The material sequenced was PBMCs, taken about 1,000 days after transplant.

The CDR3 DNA reads as TGCGCCAGCAGTGAGTCAGAAGGGGGGAGGGAAAAACTGTTTTTT. Its protein product is CASSESEGGREKLFF. This chain uses TRBV10-2 with TRBJ1-4; D might be TRBD1 (6 bases). This CDR3 contains 15 residues. V gave up 0 bases and J gave up 8 bases, with 13 bases separating them. CDR1 WSHSY and CDR2 SAAADI come from the germline V gene.